A single sample gave rise to the 6 T cell receptor beta chains below, sequenced in a study of shared clonotypes between healthy human individuals. Assay used: immunoSEQ multiplex PCR; TCRdb lists only in-frame clones, some missing. The top ten hold about 0.064% of the sample, which has some 500,000 clones, approximately 95% seen once. Sequenced: naive CD4+ T cells sorted from blood. Specified subset: CD45RA+ positively selected. These TCRs come from a woman aged 30 to 39 in good health.

The rearrangement joins TRBV9 to TRBJ2-7; weak D call: TRBD2 (5 bases). Germline V gene sequence: CDR1 SGDLS, CDR2 YYNGEE. V lost 4 bases, J lost 6 bases, and 17 bases lay in between. This CDR3 spans 14 amino acids. The DNA for the CDR3 is TGTGCCAGCAGCCCGACCGGGGTAATCGGCGAGCAGTACTTC. Its translation is CASSPTGVIGEQYF.

The chain uses TRBV7-2 and TRBJ1-3; no definite D call. Germline assignment: CDR1 SGHTA and CDR2 FQGNSA. The CDR3 has 13 residues. With 0 bases removed from V and 6 bases from J, the gap between germline ends came to 6 bases. CDR3 residues: CASSLASLNTIYF. The CDR3 DNA reads as TGTGCCAGCAGCTTAGCGTCTCTAAACACCATATATTTT.

The gene calls are TRBV6-5 and TRBJ2-5; 9 bases fit TRBD1. CDR1 and CDR2 (germline): MNHEY, SVGAGI. The CDR3 has 13 amino acids. V was clipped by 6 bases and J by 6 bases; unmatched bases: 5. DNA of the CDR3: TGTGCCAGCAGCGACAGGGGGAGGCAGACCCAGTACTTC. Translation: CASSDRGRQTQYF.

The genes are TRBV27 and TRBJ2-3; TRBD2 might be the D (6 bases). Germline assignment: CDR1 MNHEY and CDR2 SMNVEV (reference sequence). The CDR3 has 14 amino acids. V lost 5 bases to trimming and J lost 4 bases, with 13 bases between them. This CDR3 is CASSPALASDTQYF. Here the CDR3 DNA reads TGTGCCAGCAGTCCAGCTCTAGCGTCAGATACGCAGTATTTT.

The V and J genes are TRBV10-3 and TRBJ1-1; tentative D call: TRBD1 (5 bases). Trimming pared 2 bases from V and 3 bases from J, leaving 13 bases between. CDR1 and CDR2 from the germline V gene are ENHRY and SYGVKD. CDR3 length: 15 residues. The CDR3 nucleotides read TGTGCCATCAGTGAGGCACCGGGACGGGACACTGAAGCTTTCTTT. Protein product: CAISEAPGRDTEAFF.

This chain uses TRBV2 with TRBJ1-5, with 7 bases aligning to TRBD1. The germline CDR1 and CDR2 sequences are SNHLY and FYNNEI. V dropped 5 bases and J dropped 7; count of bases not matched to a gene: 11. The CDR3 is made up of 15 amino acids. CDR3 in amino acids: CASSHEGASKQPQHF. DNA of the CDR3: TGTGCCAGCAGTCACGAGGGGGCCTCGAAACAGCCCCAGCATTTT.